The T cell receptor (beta chain) under discussion was sequenced for a study of blood T cell repertoires in COVID-19. Study-level information: Samples of COVID-19 (acute and convalescent) were obtained from the United States, Italy and Spain.

The CDR3 contains 14 residues. V lost 2 bases and J lost 2, with 7 bases in between. Germline V gives CDR1 SGHVS, CDR2 FNYEAQ. Only in-frame clones appear in the TCRdb table, and some are missing; sequencing was by immunoSEQ multiplex PCR. The data contain around 50,000 clones, roughly 82% of them singletons. This rearrangement joins TRBV7-6 to TRBJ2-1, with D unclear. Material: peripheral blood. The TCR originated in a woman aged 80 or older with acute or convalescent COVID-19. The CDR3 region has the DNA TGTGCCAGCAGCTTAACGGGTCCCTACAATGAGCAGTTCTTC. Its protein product is CASSLTGPYNEQFF.